This is a list of T cell receptor beta chains from one sample in a study of memory CD4+ T cells and cytomegalovirus serostatus. TCRdb's table, derived via immunoSEQ multiplex PCR, lists solely in-frame clones and lacks some. Of about 64,000 clones in the sample, approximately 71% were seen once. What was sequenced was memory CD4+ T cells from blood. The receptor set was obtained from an adult in good health and CMV-seronegative. The CDR3 runs from the conserved cysteine through the conserved F or W. Each record gives: CDR3 length, J gene, clone size, V gene, D gene, CDR3 DNA, CDR3 protein. D genes are given only for firm matches. Clone size is not always given. Where it is, it says once, few, many or a class for expanded clones.

length: 18
J: TRBJ2-1
size: NA
V: TRBV5-6
D: NA
DNA: TGTGCCAGCAGCTCGATATTCATTTGGCGAGTGGGTTACAATGAGCAGTTCTTC
CDR3: CASSSIFIWRVGYNEQFF

length: 14
J: TRBJ2-7
size: NA
V: TRBV5-1
D: NA
DNA: TGCGCCAGCAGCTCACACGGCTCCTATTACGAGCAGTACTTC
CDR3: CASSSHGSYYEQYF

length: 16
J: TRBJ2-2
size: NA
V: TRBV5-4
D: TRBD2
DNA: TGTGCCAGCAGCTTGGCCGGGGGGGTTGGTGCCGGGGAGCTGTTTTTT
CDR3: CASSLAGGVGAGELFF

length: 17
J: TRBJ2-5
size: few
V: TRBV5-1
D: TRBD2
DNA: TGCGCCAGCAGCTTGGCTAGCGGGAGTGATTGGGCGGAGACCCAGTACTTC
CDR3: CASSLASGSDWAETQYF

length: 16
J: TRBJ1-5
size: NA
V: TRBV18
D: TRBD1
DNA: TGTGCCAGCTCAGCGTCCGGACAGGGGATCAATCAGCCCCAGCATTTT
CDR3: CASSASGQGINQPQHF

length: 10
J: TRBJ1-2
size: NA
V: TRBV29-1
D: NA
DNA: TGCAGCGTTGACAGCGATGGCTACACCTTC
CDR3: CSVDSDGYTF

length: 19
J: TRBJ1-2
size: few
V: TRBV6-1
D: TRBD1
DNA: TGTGCCAGCAGTGAAGCTGGACTGGACAGGGGGACCTCTAACTATGGCTACACCTTC
CDR3: CASSEAGLDRGTSNYGYTF

length: 12
J: TRBJ2-7
size: NA
V: TRBV28
D: NA
DNA: TGTGCCAGCACTAGTGCCTCCTACGAGCAGTACTTC
CDR3: CASTSASYEQYF

length: 15
J: TRBJ1-5
size: NA
V: TRBV2
D: NA
DNA: TGTGCCAGCAGGACCCGGGACACTAATAATCAGCCCCAGCATTTT
CDR3: CASRTRDTNNQPQHF

length: 13
J: TRBJ2-5
size: NA
V: TRBV6-6
D: NA
DNA: TGTGCCAGCAGTCCTCCACCGGGGGAGACCCAGTACTTC
CDR3: CASSPPPGETQYF

length: 15
J: TRBJ2-2
size: NA
V: TRBV5-8
D: TRBD1
DNA: TGTGCCAGCAGCTCAGGACAGGGTTGGACCGGGGAGCTGTTTTTT
CDR3: CASSSGQGWTGELFF

length: 15
J: TRBJ1-1
size: NA
V: TRBV28
D: TRBD1
DNA: TGTGCCAGCAGTCAGGGGACAGGGGAGAGGGCTGAAGCTTTCTTT
CDR3: CASSQGTGERAEAFF

length: 15
J: TRBJ2-3
size: NA
V: TRBV7-9
D: NA
DNA: TGTGCCAGCAACATAGCGAACACCCACACGGATACGCAGTATTTT
CDR3: CASNIANTHTDTQYF

length: 14
J: TRBJ2-2
size: once
V: TRBV11-3
D: TRBD1
DNA: TGTGCCAGCAGCAAAGGACAGGGGGGCGGGGAGCTGTTTTTT
CDR3: CASSKGQGGGELFF

length: 15
J: TRBJ1-4
size: NA
V: TRBV13
D: TRBD1
DNA: TGTGCCAGCAGCTTAAGGGGGCTGGATAATGAAAAACTGTTTTTT
CDR3: CASSLRGLDNEKLFF

length: 14
J: TRBJ2-5
size: once
V: TRBV30
D: TRBD2
DNA: TGTGCCTGGGCTAGCGGGAGAAGTTTTGAGACCCAGTACTTC
CDR3: CAWASGRSFETQYF

length: 14
J: TRBJ1-2
size: NA
V: TRBV6-6
D: NA
DNA: TGTGCCAGCAACCCCCCGGGACAACTCGATGGCTACACCTTC
CDR3: CASNPPGQLDGYTF

length: 15
J: TRBJ2-7
size: NA
V: TRBV25-1
D: TRBD2
DNA: TGTGCCAGCAGTGGATCTCGCGGGAGGGCAGGCGAGCAGTACTTC
CDR3: CASSGSRGRAGEQYF